Following are 6 T cell receptor beta chains from one sample sequenced in a study of blood T cell repertoires in COVID-19. Measured with immunoSEQ multiplex PCR; TCRdb has only the in-frame clones, and not every one. Of 230,000 or so clones listed, around 83% were seen once; the top ten hold approximately 6.6%. The sample consisted of PBMCs or T cells enriched from blood (not recorded which). All receptors come from a woman in her forties or fifties who had been exposed to COVID-19.

V gene TRBV27 combines with J gene TRBJ2-7, with 10 bases lining up with TRBD1. V lost 2 bases, J lost 2 bases, and 3 bases stayed unmatched. The CDR3 length is 15 residues. The germline gives CDR1 MNHEY, CDR2 SMNVEV (reference sequence). The CDR3 sequence is CASSLTGTGAYEQYF. The CDR3 region has the DNA TGTGCCAGCAGTTTAACCGGGACAGGGGCCTACGAGCAGTACTTC.

This clone was seen a few times. The V and J genes are TRBV10-3 and TRBJ2-1; a weak D match, TRBD2 (6 bases). The length of the CDR3 is 13 residues. CDR1 ENHRY and CDR2 SYGVKD come from the germline V gene. Trimming shortened V by 11 bases and J by 0 bases, and 11 bases separated the two germline ends. This chain's CDR3 is CASGTPSYNEQFF. CDR3 DNA: TGTGCCTCCGGGACTCCCTCCTACAATGAGCAGTTCTTC.

This clone appeared once. V is TRBV19 and J is TRBJ2-7, with D tentatively TRBD1 (7 bases). The V gene lost 6 bases and the J gene lost 6 bases, with 18 bases spanning the gap. The CDR3 totals 14 residues. Germline V gene sequence: CDR1 LNHDA, CDR2 SQIVND (reference sequence). CDR3 sequence reads: CASRSPGGRFEQYF. The CDR3 nucleotides are TGTGCCAGTAGGTCGCCAGGGGGGCGCTTCGAGCAGTACTTC.

The V and J genes are TRBV4-2 and TRBJ2-1; 14 bases are shared with TRBD2. The trim removed 1 base at V and 10 bases at J, leaving 6 bases unmatched. Germline V lookup: CDR1 LGHNA, CDR2 YNFKEQ. CDR3 length: 16 residues. The CDR3 loop is CASSQVGLAGGGEQFF. The CDR3 region has the DNA TGTGCCAGCAGCCAAGTCGGACTAGCGGGGGGCGGGGAGCAGTTCTTC.

This clone has just one count. This chain links TRBV18 with TRBJ1-5, with TRBD1 as a possible D gene (6 bases). The CDR3 length is 16 residues. Germline CDR1 is KGHSH and CDR2 is LQKENI. V was cut by 3 bases and J by 5 bases, with 17 bases left in between. This CDR3 reads CASSPGTLGGDQPQHF. CDR3 DNA sequence: TGTGCCAGCTCACCTGGGACATTGGGCGGAGATCAGCCCCAGCATTTT.

The chain links TRBV6-5 to TRBJ2-1, with a tentative D call TRBD2 (6 bases). Germline lookup yields CDR1 MNHEY and CDR2 SVGAGI. Between the trimmed V and J ends, which lost 1 base and 5 bases, there was a span of 12 bases. CDR3 size: 15 residues. This CDR3 reads CASSYWGVGDNEQFF. The CDR3, as DNA: TGTGCCAGCAGTTACTGGGGGGTAGGGGACAATGAGCAGTTCTTC.